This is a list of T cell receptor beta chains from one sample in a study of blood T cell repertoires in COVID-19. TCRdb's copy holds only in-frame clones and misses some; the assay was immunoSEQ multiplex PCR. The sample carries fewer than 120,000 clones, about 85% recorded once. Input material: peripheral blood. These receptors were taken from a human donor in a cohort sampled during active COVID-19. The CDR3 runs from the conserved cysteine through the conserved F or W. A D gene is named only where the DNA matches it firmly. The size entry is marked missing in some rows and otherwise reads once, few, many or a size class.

CDR3 DNA: TGTGCCAGCAGGATGGCAGACCGGAGGGAAGAGACCCAGTACTTC
CDR3 protein: CASRMADRREETQYF
V gene: TRBV6-5
clone size: once
J gene: TRBJ2-5
D gene: NA

CDR3 DNA: TGTGCCAGCAGTTACTCGATTGGCCTTTTGAATGAGCAGTTCTTC
CDR3 protein: CASSYSIGLLNEQFF
V gene: TRBV6-5
clone size: NA
J gene: TRBJ2-1
D gene: NA

CDR3 DNA: TGTGCCAGCAGCCAAGATTCGTACACCGGGGAGCTGTTTTTT
CDR3 protein: CASSQDSYTGELFF
V gene: TRBV14
clone size: NA
J gene: TRBJ2-2
D gene: NA

CDR3 DNA: TGTGCCAGCAGGAAAGACAGGGACGGCACTGAAGCTTTCTTT
CDR3 protein: CASRKDRDGTEAFF
V gene: TRBV6-5
clone size: NA
J gene: TRBJ1-1
D gene: TRBD1

CDR3 DNA: TGTGCCAGCAGTTACTCGAGCGGGGGAACCTACGAGCAGTACTTC
CDR3 protein: CASSYSSGGTYEQYF
V gene: TRBV6-5
clone size: NA
J gene: TRBJ2-7
D gene: TRBD2

CDR3 DNA: TGTGCCAGCAGACCTCTACTGAGAACAGGGGGCGGCTATGGCTACACCTTC
CDR3 protein: CASRPLLRTGGGYGYTF
V gene: TRBV28
clone size: few
J gene: TRBJ1-2
D gene: TRBD1

CDR3 DNA: TGTGCCAGCAGCCAACAGGGGGTCGATCAGCCCCAGCATTTT
CDR3 protein: CASSQQGVDQPQHF
V gene: TRBV5-4
clone size: NA
J gene: TRBJ1-5
D gene: TRBD1

CDR3 DNA: TGTGCCAGCAGCTTGGACAGGGCTAATGAGCAGTTCTTC
CDR3 protein: CASSLDRANEQFF
V gene: TRBV5-6
clone size: once
J gene: TRBJ2-1
D gene: NA

CDR3 DNA: TGTGCTAGTGGTCTATTCAATGAGCAGTTCTTC
CDR3 protein: CASGLFNEQFF
V gene: TRBV12-5
clone size: NA
J gene: TRBJ2-1
D gene: NA

CDR3 DNA: TGTGCCAGCTCACCACGGGGGGACTTCGAGCAGTACTTC
CDR3 protein: CASSPRGDFEQYF
V gene: TRBV18
clone size: NA
J gene: TRBJ2-7
D gene: NA

CDR3 DNA: TGTGCCTGGAGTGGGCTGGAGAATCAGCCCCAGCATTTT
CDR3 protein: CAWSGLENQPQHF
V gene: TRBV30
clone size: NA
J gene: TRBJ1-5
D gene: NA

CDR3 DNA: TGTGCCAGCAGTGACCTAGCGGGAGGGCCGGGGCAGTTCTTC
CDR3 protein: CASSDLAGGPGQFF
V gene: TRBV2
clone size: NA
J gene: TRBJ2-1
D gene: TRBD2

CDR3 DNA: TGTGCCAGCAGTCGGACAGATAATCAGCCCCAGCATTTT
CDR3 protein: CASSRTDNQPQHF
V gene: TRBV27
clone size: NA
J gene: TRBJ1-5
D gene: NA

CDR3 DNA: TGCGCCAGCAGCCAAGAAGCCACCTCCTCCTACGAGCAGTACTTC
CDR3 protein: CASSQEATSSYEQYF
V gene: TRBV4-1
clone size: NA
J gene: TRBJ2-7
D gene: NA

CDR3 DNA: TGTGCCAGCAGCCATGGGGGGATGGGTGTCCCCTACGAGCAGTACTTC
CDR3 protein: CASSHGGMGVPYEQYF
V gene: TRBV3-1/TRBV3-2
clone size: NA
J gene: TRBJ2-7
D gene: NA

CDR3 DNA: TGTGCCAGCAGCTTTTCGGGGACCGGAGGGGCCTACGAGCAGTACTTC
CDR3 protein: CASSFSGTGGAYEQYF
V gene: TRBV11-2
clone size: NA
J gene: TRBJ2-7
D gene: NA

CDR3 DNA: TGTGCCAGTAGTATGCCCACGGGTGGAACAAACTATGGCTACACCTTC
CDR3 protein: CASSMPTGGTNYGYTF
V gene: TRBV19
clone size: NA
J gene: TRBJ1-2
D gene: NA

CDR3 DNA: TGTGCCAGCAGCTTAGCGGGGGCTACCGAAGCTTTCTTT
CDR3 protein: CASSLAGATEAFF
V gene: TRBV7-9
clone size: NA
J gene: TRBJ1-1
D gene: NA

CDR3 DNA: TGCAGCGTTGAAGTGGGGCGGGGGCGCAGGGGTGGCTACACCTTC
CDR3 protein: CSVEVGRGRRGGYTF
V gene: TRBV29-1
clone size: NA
J gene: TRBJ1-2
D gene: NA

CDR3 DNA: TGTGCCAGCAGTTACGGCCCAGGGCCCTATAATTCACCCCTCCACTTT
CDR3 protein: CASSYGPGPYNSPLHF
V gene: TRBV6-6
clone size: NA
J gene: TRBJ1-6
D gene: NA

CDR3 DNA: TGTGCCACCAAGGGGACTAGTCCCTACAATGAGCAGTTCTTC
CDR3 protein: CATKGTSPYNEQFF
V gene: TRBV24-1
clone size: NA
J gene: TRBJ2-1
D gene: TRBD2

CDR3 DNA: TGCAGCGCTACGGGACTAGCGGCCACAGATACGCAGTATTTT
CDR3 protein: CSATGLAATDTQYF
V gene: TRBV29-1
clone size: NA
J gene: TRBJ2-3
D gene: TRBD2

CDR3 DNA: TGTGCCAGCAGCTTTAGTGCGGGGACTATCTACAATGAGCAGTTCTTC
CDR3 protein: CASSFSAGTIYNEQFF
V gene: TRBV7-2
clone size: NA
J gene: TRBJ2-1
D gene: TRBD2

CDR3 DNA: TGTGCCTGTTCAGGGGGCTATAGCAATCAGCCCCAGCATTTT
CDR3 protein: CACSGGYSNQPQHF
V gene: TRBV30
clone size: NA
J gene: TRBJ1-5
D gene: TRBD1

CDR3 DNA: TGTGCCAGCAGTCCCGACAGGGGGGCCTTACAGCCCCAGCATTTT
CDR3 protein: CASSPDRGALQPQHF
V gene: TRBV2
clone size: NA
J gene: TRBJ1-5
D gene: TRBD1

CDR3 DNA: TGTGCCAGCTCACCCCCGGGACTAGCGGGAGTTCGGGAGCAGTACTTC
CDR3 protein: CASSPPGLAGVREQYF
V gene: TRBV18
clone size: NA
J gene: TRBJ2-7
D gene: TRBD2

CDR3 DNA: TGTGCCAGCGGGAGGGGGGCTAGCGGGAGGGAGACCCAGTACTTC
CDR3 protein: CASGRGASGRETQYF
V gene: TRBV2
clone size: NA
J gene: TRBJ2-5
D gene: TRBD2

CDR3 DNA: TGTGCCAGCAGCCAAGATAGTACGGTCGGTGAGCAGTTCTTC
CDR3 protein: CASSQDSTVGEQFF
V gene: TRBV3-1/TRBV3-2
clone size: NA
J gene: TRBJ2-1
D gene: NA

CDR3 DNA: TGCGCCAGCAGCCACGCACAGGGACAAGAGACCCAGTACTTC
CDR3 protein: CASSHAQGQETQYF
V gene: TRBV4-1
clone size: once
J gene: TRBJ2-5
D gene: NA

CDR3 DNA: TGTGCCAGCAGGTCCGGGACAGGGTTCACTGAAGCTTTCTTT
CDR3 protein: CASRSGTGFTEAFF
V gene: TRBV7-9
clone size: NA
J gene: TRBJ1-1
D gene: TRBD1

CDR3 DNA: TGTGCCACCAGTGATCGGACCCTATCGACAGGGGGTGAGCAGTTCTTC
CDR3 protein: CATSDRTLSTGGEQFF
V gene: TRBV24-1
clone size: NA
J gene: TRBJ2-1
D gene: TRBD1

CDR3 DNA: TGTGCCAGCAGCCTGACAGGCGCCACAGGGACAGGTTCACCCCTCCACTTT
CDR3 protein: CASSLTGATGTGSPLHF
V gene: TRBV7-2
clone size: NA
J gene: TRBJ1-6
D gene: TRBD1

CDR3 DNA: TGTGCCAGCTCACCAGGCCGATTTGGTACGCAGTATTTT
CDR3 protein: CASSPGRFGTQYF
V gene: TRBV18
clone size: NA
J gene: TRBJ2-3
D gene: NA

CDR3 DNA: TGTGCCAGCAGCGTAGATGTCAGCGGGAGAGGATCAGATACGCAGTATTTT
CDR3 protein: CASSVDVSGRGSDTQYF
V gene: TRBV9
clone size: NA
J gene: TRBJ2-3
D gene: TRBD2

CDR3 DNA: TGCAGTGCCCCGAGGTGGGCTGAAGCTTTCTTT
CDR3 protein: CSAPRWAEAFF
V gene: TRBV20-1
clone size: once
J gene: TRBJ1-1
D gene: NA

CDR3 DNA: TGCGCCAGCAGCCAGCCTACCATCTGGAGTACTAATGAAAAACTGTTTTTT
CDR3 protein: CASSQPTIWSTNEKLFF
V gene: TRBV4-1
clone size: once
J gene: TRBJ1-4
D gene: NA

CDR3 DNA: TGTGCCAGCTCACCAGCTGAGGTGGTCGGCGCTGAAGCTTTCTTT
CDR3 protein: CASSPAEVVGAEAFF
V gene: TRBV18
clone size: few
J gene: TRBJ1-1
D gene: NA

CDR3 DNA: TGTGCCAGCAGCCGGGACACGAACACCGGGGAGCTGTTTTTT
CDR3 protein: CASSRDTNTGELFF
V gene: TRBV5-6
clone size: NA
J gene: TRBJ2-2
D gene: NA

CDR3 DNA: TGTGCCAGCAGCCCCCTGGGGCGCGCCATGAACACTGAAGCTTTCTTT
CDR3 protein: CASSPLGRAMNTEAFF
V gene: TRBV4-2
clone size: NA
J gene: TRBJ1-1
D gene: NA